This T cell receptor (beta chain) was observed in a study of T cell repertoires in cytomegalovirus infection. Study-wide background: Public signatures in TCR beta pointed to CMV infection and matching HLA type. Study-level points and caveats: Frequencies of public TCR beta families were cumulated, and this identified carriers of CMV plus the relevant HLA. The ex vivo response was dominated by HLA-C-restricted CMV-specific TCR beta clonotypes.

In its sample, this clonotype was seen many times. Its specificity is unknown. TCRdb re-called the reads through MiXCR, storing one row per CDR3 protein. The sample has tens of thousands of distinct CDR3 sequences, roughly a quarter seen once. The CDR3 has 16 amino acids. Germline-derived CDR1 and CDR2 are SGHNT and YENEEA. V gave up 4 bases and J gave up 4 bases, with 19 bases separating them. The starting material was CD8+ T cells from cultured PBMCs, obtained from culture after CMV antigen stimulation. This receptor was taken from a human donor in good health (CMV status not recorded). Some clones in this sample may be carry-over from other donors' samples. The chain joins TRBV11-3 to TRBJ1-1; D remains ambiguous. Here the CDR3 DNA reads TGTGCCAGCAGCTCCTCTGGGCGGGTTGCGGGCACTGAAGCTTTCTTT. Amino acids: CASSSSGRVAGTEAFF.